This passage covers 20 T cell receptor beta chains from one sample sequenced in a study of shared clonotypes between healthy human individuals (dated by TCRdb to 2018 to 2021). Library method: the immunoSEQ multiplex PCR assay. TCRdb stores this immuneACCESS table with in-frame sequences only. Part of the clones is absent; in the studies checked, under half of the shortfall reflects unresolved V genes, and no reason is known for the rest. This sample comprises about 2 million clones, just under 95% of them detected only once. Around 1% of the sample rests with the top ten. For the CD8 naive samples, CD45RO-negative cells were positively selected for CCR7, yielding a CD45RA+CCR7+ population from which TemRA cells were excluded. Sequencing was done on a sample of naive CD8+ T cells sorted from blood. What the cell subset or site label conveys for this sample: CD45RA+CCR7+. These receptors originate from a young man in good health.

The count of this clone is one. The CDR3 DNA is TGTGCCAGCAGTAACCGGGACAGCTCCTACGAGCAGTACTTC. Translation gives CASSNRDSSYEQYF. This rearrangement joins TRBV6-1 to TRBJ2-7, with 7 positions matching TRBD1. V lost 5 bases to trimming and J lost 0 bases; unmatched junction nucleotides: 4. The CDR3 has 14 amino acids. CDR1 is MNHNS and CDR2 is SASEGT in the germline V gene.

V and J are TRBV9 and TRBJ1-5; TRBD1 matches at 12 bases. CDR3 length: 15 residues. Per the germline V gene, CDR1 is SGDLS and CDR2 is YYNGEE. V gave up 4 bases and J gave up 6 bases; unmatched junction bases: 5. CDR3 nucleotides: TGTGCCAGCAGCCCGGGGACAGGGGGCATTCAGCCCCAGCATTTT. It codes for CASSPGTGGIQPQHF.

This clone was seen more than once but under ten times. The sample holds other DNA sequences that translate to the same CDR3. The rearrangement links TRBV27 to TRBJ1-6, with D unresolved. CDR1 is MNHEY and CDR2 is SMNVEV in the germline V gene (reference sequence). The CDR3 contains 15 residues. Trimming took off 2 bases at V and 0 bases at J, with 5 bases between the two ends. The CDR3 DNA is TGTGCCAGCAGTTTAGGGAGCTCCTATAATTCACCCCTCCACTTT. Translating gives CASSLGSSYNSPLHF.

The V call is TRBV4-1, the J call TRBJ2-7; 9 nucleotides agree with TRBD1. V shed 1 base and J 6 bases; nucleotides not matched to a gene: 7. Per the germline V gene, CDR1 is MGHRA and CDR2 is YSYEKL. This CDR3 is built from 15 residues. The CDR3 is CASSQAGTGILEQYF. The DNA of the CDR3 is TGCGCCAGCAGCCAAGCCGGGACAGGGATTCTCGAGCAGTACTTC.

This clone has only one observation. The V and J genes are TRBV6-6 and TRBJ1-1, with D possibly being TRBD1 (6 bases). The CDR3 extends over 14 amino acids. Trimming removed 6 bases at V and 1 base at J, with 12 bases between. Germline values: CDR1 MNHNY, CDR2 SVGAGI (reference sequence). The CDR3 sequence is CASSEEGGNTEAFF. CDR3 in DNA: TGTGCCAGCAGCGAAGAGGGGGGGAACACTGAAGCTTTCTTT.

This clone was found a few times. The chain is built from TRBV27 and TRBJ1-2; D possibly corresponds to TRBD1 (6 bases). This CDR3 is built from 15 residues. Germline V CDR1 and CDR2: MNHEY, SMNVEV (reference sequence). V dropped 0 bases and J dropped 3 bases, with 11 bases sitting between them. The CDR3: CASSLSGGSDYGYTF. The DNA for the CDR3 is TGTGCCAGCAGTTTATCGGGGGGCTCCGACTATGGCTACACCTTC.

This clone has only a few counts. J is TRBJ1-5 and V is TRBV19; 7 nucleotides align to TRBD1. Germline V gene data show CDR1 as LNHDA and CDR2 as SQIVND (reference sequence). The CDR3 spans 13 residues. The trim removed 4 bases at V and 5 bases at J, leaving 2 bases unmatched. The CDR3 nucleotides read TGTGCCAGTAGTACACAGGGGTATCAGCCCCAGCATTTT. It specifies CASSTQGYQPQHF.

In the case of this clone: In the same sample, other DNA sequences code for this CDR3. This rearrangement joins TRBV30 to TRBJ1-1; weak D call: TRBD1 (5 bases). The V gene lost 5 bases and the J gene lost 5 bases, with 6 bases spanning the gap. This CDR3 region has 10 residues. Per the germline V gene, CDR1 is GTSNPN and CDR2 is SVGIG (reference sequence). In DNA form, the CDR3 reads TGTGCCTGGGGGGGAACTGAAGCTTTCTTT. Translating gives CAWGGTEAFF. Drawing the rest from reference TRBV30 and TRBJ1-1, the complete variable domain is SQTIHQWPATLVQPVGSPLSLECTVEGTSNPNLYWYRQAAGRGLQLLFYSVGIGQISSEVPQNLSASRPQDRQFILSSKKLLLSDSGFYLCAWGGTEAFFGQGTRLTVV.

The chain's CDR3 is CASTPRGRLYGYTF. The DNA for the CDR3 is TGTGCCAGCACTCCTAGGGGAAGGCTCTATGGCTACACCTTC. V is TRBV6-5 and J is TRBJ1-2; possible D gene TRBD1, 5 bases. Trimming shortened V by 7 bases and J by 4 bases, and 16 bases separated the two germline ends. This CDR3 is built from 14 residues. Germline CDR1 is MNHEY and CDR2 is SVGAGI.

This chain links TRBV9 with TRBJ2-7; D perhaps matches TRBD2 (6 bases). Trimming removed 3 bases at V and 4 bases at J, with 23 bases between. The germline CDR1 and CDR2 sequences are SGDLS and YYNGEE. This CDR3 has 17 amino acids. The CDR3 here is CASSGGEVLATAYEQYF. CDR3 nucleotide sequence: TGTGCCAGCAGCGGGGGGGAGGTTTTGGCCACCGCATACGAGCAGTACTTC.

This clone was observed a single time. This chain uses TRBV29-1 with TRBJ2-7; D may match TRBD1 or TRBD2 (6 bases each). Germline loops: CDR1 SQVTM, CDR2 ANQGSEA. There are 14 residues in the CDR3. The V gene lost 6 bases and the J gene lost 3 bases, with 18 bases spanning the gap. CDR3 sequence (DNA): TGCAGCGTGGAGCTCCCGGAGGGGGTCTACGAGCAGTACTTC. Its translation is CSVELPEGVYEQYF.

Concerning this clone itself: A read error may explain this, as a much larger clone is one base away. The chain carries TRBV27 and TRBJ1-5, with D tentatively TRBD1 (6 bases). The CDR3 is made up of 14 amino acids. V lost 5 bases and J 3 bases, leaving 11 bases between the germline ends. From germline, CDR1 is MNHEY and CDR2 SMNVEV (reference sequence). CDR3 region: CASSIRDTNQPQHF. In DNA form, the CDR3 reads TGTGCCAGCAGTATCCGGGACACCAATCAGCCCCAGCATTTT.

Turning to this clone: Other DNA sequences of this sample code for an identical CDR3. The rearrangement uses TRBV10-3 and TRBJ2-3; possibly TRBD1 or TRBD2 for D (5 bases each). V dropped 2 bases and J dropped 5 bases, with 5 bases sitting between them. This CDR3 comprises 12 residues. Germline V gene sequence: CDR1 ENHRY, CDR2 SYGVKD. CDR3 coding DNA: TGTGCCATCAGTGAGGGGGGAGATACGCAGTATTTT. It codes for CAISEGGDTQYF.

The chain joins TRBV4-1 to TRBJ2-7; the match to TRBD1 covers 10 bases. This CDR3 is 14 amino acids long. The V and J ends lost 2 bases and 5 bases, in that order; junction bases with no gene match: 3. Germline V lookup: CDR1 MGHRA, CDR2 YSYEKL. The CDR3 DNA follows: TGCGCCAGCAGCCAATTGGGACAGGGGAACGAGCAGTACTTC. Translating gives CASSQLGQGNEQYF.

The V call is TRBV9, the J call TRBJ2-2; D not resolved. CDR1 and CDR2 from the germline V gene are SGDLS and YYNGEE. V lost 4 bases and J lost 3, with 10 bases in between. The CDR3 consists of 14 residues. CDR3 amino acids: CASSPLTDTGELFF. The CDR3 nucleotides are TGTGCCAGCAGCCCACTAACAGACACCGGGGAGCTGTTTTTT.

About this clone itself: Other nucleotide sequences from this sample produce the same CDR3. V usage is TRBV2 and J usage is TRBJ2-7; TRBD1 matches 10 bases. Germline CDR1 and CDR2: SNHLY and FYNNEI. This CDR3 is built from 14 residues. The J segment lost 3 bases and the V segment lost 3 bases, leaving 2 bases of the junction unmatched. The CDR3 protein is CASSETGGFYEQYF. The CDR3 bases are TGTGCCAGCAGTGAGACAGGGGGCTTCTACGAGCAGTACTTC.

J is TRBJ2-5 and V is TRBV5-6; tentatively, D is TRBD2 (6 bases). Per the germline V gene, CDR1 is SGHDT and CDR2 is YYEEEE. This CDR3 comprises 12 residues. V shed 3 bases and J shed 4 bases, with 7 bases lying between them. For the CDR3, the DNA is TGTGCCAGCAGCTGGGGGGTAGAGACCCAGTACTTC. Residues: CASSWGVETQYF.

A word on this clone: This CDR3 is also generated by other DNA sequences in the sample. The chain recombines TRBV9 with TRBJ1-2; D gene uncertain. There are 12 residues in the CDR3. With 0 bases removed from V and 3 bases from J, the gap between germline ends came to 3 bases. From germline, CDR1 is SGDLS and CDR2 YYNGEE. The CDR3 DNA sequence: TGTGCCAGCAGCGTAGGAGACTATGGCTACACCTTC. It specifies CASSVGDYGYTF.

The chain couples TRBV7-9 to TRBJ2-7, with TRBD2 matching over 15 bases. The CDR3 loop spans 17 amino acids. V shed 5 bases, J shed 4 bases, and the junction held 9 bases outside the gene matches. Germline V gives CDR1 SEHNR, CDR2 FQNEAQ (reference sequence). The CDR3 nucleotides read TGTGCCAGCAGCCCCCGAGGACTAGCGGGAGGGGATTACGAGCAGTACTTC. Its protein product is CASSPRGLAGGDYEQYF. The full variable domain, its missing parts supplied by reference TRBV7-9 and TRBJ2-7, is DTGVSQNPRHKITKRGQNVTFRCDPISEHNRLYWYRQTLGQGPEFLTYFQNEAQLEKSRLLSDRFSAERPKGSFSTLEIQRTEQGDSAMYLCASSPRGLAGGDYEQYFGPGTRLTVT.

This clone was picked up a small number of times. This sample includes further DNA sequences coding for the same CDR3. This sequence joins TRBV9 and TRBJ2-1; 10 bases are shared with TRBD2. Germline CDR1 is SGDLS and CDR2 is YYNGEE. V lost 3 bases, J lost 2 bases, and 2 bases stayed unmatched. This CDR3 has 15 amino acids. The DNA of the CDR3 is TGTGCCAGCAGCGCAAGCGGGGGGGCCTACAATGAGCAGTTCTTC. Encoded protein: CASSASGGAYNEQFF.